This TCR beta chain appears in the sequencing data of a study of regulatory T cells in long-lasting Graves disease. Building of the TCR beta libraries involved iRepertoire HTBI primers and Arm-PCR of CDR3 regions. TCRdb passed the multiplex PCR reads through MiXCR, listing each CDR3 protein once. The sample has 420,000 or so distinct CDR3 sequences, 16% seen once. The time point here: newly diagnosed GD, antithyroid drugs for less than 3 months. PBMC RNA was the source of the TCR library. The germline V gene has CDR1 LGHNA and CDR2 YNFKEQ. CDR3 length equals 17 residues. V shed 2 bases, J shed 6 bases, and the junction held 9 bases outside the gene matches. These data also featured in a second study, about T cells in Graves' hyperthyroidism and ophthalmopathy.

This TCR was recovered from a woman between 18 and 30 years old with Graves disease. The chain combines TRBV4-2 with TRBJ2-1; 11 bases agree with TRBD1. Sample: peripheral blood mononuclear cells (PBMCs), taken at new diagnosis, from a patient treated with antithyroid drugs. The CDR3 spells CASSQILDRGLPNEQFF. CDR3 nucleotide sequence: TGTGCCAGCAGCCAAATCTTGGACAGGGGGCTACCCAATGAGCAGTTCTTC.